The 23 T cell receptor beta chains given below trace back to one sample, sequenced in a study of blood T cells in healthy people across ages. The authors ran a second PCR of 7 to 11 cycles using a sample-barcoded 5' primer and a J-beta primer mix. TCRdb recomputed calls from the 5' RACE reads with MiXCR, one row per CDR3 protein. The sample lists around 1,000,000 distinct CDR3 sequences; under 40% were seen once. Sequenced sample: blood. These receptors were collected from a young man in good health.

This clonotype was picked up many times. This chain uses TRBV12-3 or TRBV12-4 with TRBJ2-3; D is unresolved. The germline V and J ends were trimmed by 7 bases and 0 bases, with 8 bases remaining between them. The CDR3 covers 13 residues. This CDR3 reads CASTRYSTDTQYF. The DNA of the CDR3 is TGTGCCAGCACCCGATATAGCACAGATACGCAGTATTTT.

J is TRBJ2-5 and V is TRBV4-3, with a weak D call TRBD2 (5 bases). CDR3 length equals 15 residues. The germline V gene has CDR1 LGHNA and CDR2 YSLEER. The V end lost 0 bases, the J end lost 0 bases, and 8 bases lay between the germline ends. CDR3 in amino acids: CASSQDRTYQETQYF. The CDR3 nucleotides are TGCGCCAGCAGCCAAGATCGGACTTACCAAGAGACCCAGTACTTC.

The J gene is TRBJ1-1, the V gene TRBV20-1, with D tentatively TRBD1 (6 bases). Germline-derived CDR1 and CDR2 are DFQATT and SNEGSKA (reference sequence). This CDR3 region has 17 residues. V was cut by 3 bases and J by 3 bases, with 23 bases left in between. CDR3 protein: CSASSWGGRGSDTEAFF. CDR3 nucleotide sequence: TGCAGTGCTAGTTCATGGGGGGGGCGCGGGAGCGACACTGAAGCTTTCTTT.

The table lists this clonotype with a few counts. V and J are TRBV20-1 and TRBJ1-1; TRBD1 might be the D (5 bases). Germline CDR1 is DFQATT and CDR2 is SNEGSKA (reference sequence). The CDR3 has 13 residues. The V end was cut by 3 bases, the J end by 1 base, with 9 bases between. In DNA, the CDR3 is TGCAGTGCTAGGGACGACAGGAACACTGAAGCTTTCTTT. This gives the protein CSARDDRNTEAFF.

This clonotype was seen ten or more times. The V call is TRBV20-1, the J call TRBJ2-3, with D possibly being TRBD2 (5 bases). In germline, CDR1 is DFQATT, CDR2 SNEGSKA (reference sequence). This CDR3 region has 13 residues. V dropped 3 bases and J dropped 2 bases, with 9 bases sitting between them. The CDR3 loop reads CSAREVLTDTQYF. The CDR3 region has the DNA TGCAGTGCTAGGGAGGTACTCACAGATACGCAGTATTTT.

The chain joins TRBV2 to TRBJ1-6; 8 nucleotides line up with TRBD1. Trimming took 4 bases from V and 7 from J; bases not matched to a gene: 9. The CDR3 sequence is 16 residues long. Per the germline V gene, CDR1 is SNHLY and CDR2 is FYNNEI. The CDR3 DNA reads TGTGCCAGCAGTGTACCACCGGGACAGGAAAATTCACCCCTCCACTTT. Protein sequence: CASSVPPGQENSPLHF.

Here the CDR3 DNA reads TGTGCCAGCAATAGCAGGGTTTTAGACCATGAGCAGTTCTTC. This gives the protein CASNSRVLDHEQFF. The chain carries TRBV2 and TRBJ2-1, with a possible D match to TRBD1 (5 bases). CDR3 length equals 14 residues. Germline V lookup: CDR1 SNHLY, CDR2 FYNNEI. Trimming took off 7 bases at V and 8 bases at J, with 18 bases between the two ends.

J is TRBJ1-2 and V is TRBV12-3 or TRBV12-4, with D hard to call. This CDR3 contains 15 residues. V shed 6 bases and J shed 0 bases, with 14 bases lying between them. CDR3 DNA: TGTGCCAGCAGCGCGGGAGCAGAAACTAACTATGGCTACACCTTC. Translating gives CASSAGAETNYGYTF.

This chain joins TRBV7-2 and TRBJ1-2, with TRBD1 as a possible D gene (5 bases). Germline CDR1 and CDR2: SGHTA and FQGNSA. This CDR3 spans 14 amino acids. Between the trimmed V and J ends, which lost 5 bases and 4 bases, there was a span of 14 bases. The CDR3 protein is CASSPGLMGYGYTF. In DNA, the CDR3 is TGTGCCAGCAGCCCAGGGTTAATGGGCTATGGCTACACCTTC.

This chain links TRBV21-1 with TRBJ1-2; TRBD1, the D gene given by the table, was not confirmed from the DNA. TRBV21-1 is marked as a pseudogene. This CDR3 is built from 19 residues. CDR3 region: CASSKTGLLPQAAFCGYTF. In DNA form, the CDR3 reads TGTGCCAGCAGCAAAACTGGGCTCTTACCACAGGCCGCGTTCTGTGGCTACACCTTC.

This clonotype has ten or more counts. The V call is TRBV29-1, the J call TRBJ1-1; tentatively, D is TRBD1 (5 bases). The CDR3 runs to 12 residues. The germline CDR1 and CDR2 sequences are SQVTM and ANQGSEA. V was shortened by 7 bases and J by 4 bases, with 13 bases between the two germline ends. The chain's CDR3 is CSARSGGTEAFF. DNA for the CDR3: TGCAGCGCCCGATCTGGGGGCACTGAAGCTTTCTTT.

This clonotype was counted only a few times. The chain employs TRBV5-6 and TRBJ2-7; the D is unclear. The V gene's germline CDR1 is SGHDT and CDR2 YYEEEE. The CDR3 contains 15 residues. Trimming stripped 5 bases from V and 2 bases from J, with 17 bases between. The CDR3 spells CASSHGTVQTYEQYF. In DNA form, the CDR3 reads TGTGCCAGCAGTCACGGCACAGTACAGACCTACGAGCAGTACTTC.

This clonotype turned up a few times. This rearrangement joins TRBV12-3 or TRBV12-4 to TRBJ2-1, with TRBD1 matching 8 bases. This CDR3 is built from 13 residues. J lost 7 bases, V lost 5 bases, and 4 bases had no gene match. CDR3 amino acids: CASSHDRGNEQFF. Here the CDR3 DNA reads TGTGCCAGCAGTCATGACAGGGGAAATGAGCAGTTCTTC.

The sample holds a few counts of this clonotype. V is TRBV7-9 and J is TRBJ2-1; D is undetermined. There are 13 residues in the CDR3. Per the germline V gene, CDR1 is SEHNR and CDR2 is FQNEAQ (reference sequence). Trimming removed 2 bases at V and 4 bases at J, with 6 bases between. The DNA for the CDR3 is TGTGCCAGCAGCTTACCTCTATACAATGAGCAGTTCTTC. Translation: CASSLPLYNEQFF.

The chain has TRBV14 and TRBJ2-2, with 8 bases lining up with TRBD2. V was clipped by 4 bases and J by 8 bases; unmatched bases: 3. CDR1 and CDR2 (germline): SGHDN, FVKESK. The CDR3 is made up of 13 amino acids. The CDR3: CASSPSGLGELFF. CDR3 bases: TGTGCCAGCAGCCCTAGCGGGCTGGGGGAGCTGTTTTTT.

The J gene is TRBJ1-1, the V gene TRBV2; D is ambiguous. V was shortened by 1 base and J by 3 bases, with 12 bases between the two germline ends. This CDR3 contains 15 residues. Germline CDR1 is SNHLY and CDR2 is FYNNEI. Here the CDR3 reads CASSEVWRGDTEAFF. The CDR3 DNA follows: TGTGCCAGCAGTGAAGTTTGGCGCGGCGACACTGAAGCTTTCTTT.

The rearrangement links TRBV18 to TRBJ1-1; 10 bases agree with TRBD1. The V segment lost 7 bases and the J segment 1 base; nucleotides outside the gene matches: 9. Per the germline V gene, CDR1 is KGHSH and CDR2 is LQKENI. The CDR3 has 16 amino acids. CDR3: CASFPGTGETNTEAFF. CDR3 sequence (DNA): TGTGCCAGCTTTCCAGGGACAGGGGAAACGAACACTGAAGCTTTCTTT.

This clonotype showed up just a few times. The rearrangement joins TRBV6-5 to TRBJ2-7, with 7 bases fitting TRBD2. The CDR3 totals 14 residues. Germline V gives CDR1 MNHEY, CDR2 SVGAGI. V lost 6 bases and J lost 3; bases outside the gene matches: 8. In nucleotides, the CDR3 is TGTGCCAGCAGCCAGAGCGGGGCGTACTACGAGCAGTACTTC. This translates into CASSQSGAYYEQYF.

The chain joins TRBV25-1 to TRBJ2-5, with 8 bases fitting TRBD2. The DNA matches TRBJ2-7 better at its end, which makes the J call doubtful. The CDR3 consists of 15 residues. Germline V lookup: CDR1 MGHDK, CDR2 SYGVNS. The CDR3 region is CASSGKREQTYEQYF. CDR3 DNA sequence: TGTGCCAGCAGTGGCAAGCGGGAGCAGACCTACGAGCAGTACTTC.

The CDR3, as DNA: TGTGCCAGCCCTAGGAGGGATTATAGCAATCAGCCCCAGCATTTT. It yields the protein CASPRRDYSNQPQHF. The rearrangement links TRBV6-4 to TRBJ1-5; D unclear. Trimming left V 8 bases short and J 0 bases short, with 14 bases between. CDR1 is MRHNA and CDR2 is SNTAGT in the germline V gene. This CDR3 is built from 15 residues.

The CDR3 bases are TGTGCCAGCAGCCAAGATCTTGGTCGACAGGATGGCTACACCTTC. Translating gives CASSQDLGRQDGYTF. V is TRBV3-1 and J is TRBJ1-2; D might be TRBD1 (6 bases). The CDR3 is 15 residues long. Germline V gene sequence: CDR1 LGHDT, CDR2 YNNKEL (reference sequence). The V gene lost 0 bases and the J gene lost 6 bases, with 14 bases spanning the gap. The full variable domain, with the rest looked up from reference TRBV3-1 and TRBJ1-2, is DTAVSQTPKYLVTQMGNDKSIKCEQNLGHDTMYWYKQDSKKFLKIMFSYNNKELIINETVPNRFSPKSPDKAHLNLHINSLELGDSAVYFCASSQDLGRQDGYTFGSGTRLTVV.

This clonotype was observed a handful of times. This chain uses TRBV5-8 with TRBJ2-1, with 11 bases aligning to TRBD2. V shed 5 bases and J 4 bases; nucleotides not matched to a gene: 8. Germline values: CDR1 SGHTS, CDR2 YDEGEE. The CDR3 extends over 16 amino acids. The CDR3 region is CASSKTGTSGYNEQFF. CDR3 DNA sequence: TGTGCCAGCAGTAAAACCGGGACTAGCGGATACAATGAGCAGTTCTTC.

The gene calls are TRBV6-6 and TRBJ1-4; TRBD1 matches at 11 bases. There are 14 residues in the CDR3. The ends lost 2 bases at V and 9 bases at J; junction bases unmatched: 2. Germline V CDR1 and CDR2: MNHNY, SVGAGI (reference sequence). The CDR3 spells CASSYQDRGQKLFF. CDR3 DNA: TGTGCCAGCAGTTACCAGGACAGGGGGCAAAAACTGTTTTTT.